The 5 T cell receptor beta chains reported below all come from one sample, sequenced in a study of shared clonotypes between healthy human individuals. Using immunoSEQ multiplex PCR, the repertoire was profiled, and TCRdb retains in-frame clones only, with some absent. The repertoire holds some 1,100,000 clones, with approximately 78% as singletons. Sequencing used memory CD4+ T cells from PBMCs. Subset of the sample: CD45RA-negative fraction. These receptors came from a man younger than 35 in good health. Some clones in this sample may be carry-over from other donors' samples.

The chain couples TRBV30 to TRBJ2-7; perhaps TRBD1 as D (5 bases). The J call may be wrong; the DNA end is better matched by TRBJ2-5. Per the germline V gene, CDR1 is GTSNPN and CDR2 is SVGIG (reference sequence). The CDR3 is made up of 13 amino acids. CDR3 bases: TGTGCCTGGAGGGCGGCAGGGTTCGAGACCCAGTACTTC. It specifies CAWRAAGFETQYF.

V is TRBV2 and J is TRBJ2-2; D possibly corresponds to TRBD2 (5 bases). The CDR3 is 14 amino acids. Germline CDR1 and CDR2: SNHLY and FYNNEI. V lost 10 bases and J 0 bases, leaving 12 bases between the germline ends. CDR3 in DNA: TGTGCCACAATAGGGAGCGCGAACACCGGGGAGCTGTTTTTT. Translating it yields CATIGSANTGELFF.

This chain uses TRBV4-1 with TRBJ1-5, with no clear D. V was trimmed by 1 base and J by 0 bases, leaving 16 bases between them. Per the germline V gene, CDR1 is MGHRA and CDR2 is YSYEKL. This CDR3 region has 18 residues. The CDR3 DNA sequence: TGCGCCAGCAGCCAAGTTGGTCGGGCTCTATATAGCAATCAGCCCCAGCATTTT. Its protein product is CASSQVGRALYSNQPQHF.

This clone was counted a few times. The chain combines TRBV28 with TRBJ1-1; D unresolved. The CDR3 has 14 residues. Germline V gene sequence: CDR1 MDHEN, CDR2 SYDVKM. V gave up 6 bases and J gave up 3 bases, with 14 bases separating them. CDR3 bases: TGTGCCAGCAGGATTGGGCAGCTAGACACTGAAGCTTTCTTT. This sequence encodes CASRIGQLDTEAFF.

The V call is TRBV7-3, the J call TRBJ2-3; 8 bases are a match to TRBD2. J was trimmed by 2 bases and V by 5 bases; bases with no gene match: 3. The length of the CDR3 is 14 residues. Germline CDR1 reads SGHTA; CDR2 reads FQGTGA. The CDR3: CASSQRENTDTQYF. For the CDR3, the DNA is TGTGCCAGCAGCCAGCGGGAGAACACAGATACGCAGTATTTT.